The 14 T cell receptor beta chains given below trace back to one sample, sequenced in a study of beta chain features in type 1 diabetes. TCRB transcripts that were expressed got sequenced, as all of the isolated RNA had been reverse transcribed. Sequencing used immunoSEQ multiplex PCR; TCRdb keeps in-frame clones, though not all of them. Of over 650,000 clones listed, more than 13% were seen once; the top ten hold 0.035% to 0.04%. Study results and limitations: Significant though moderate, a shortening of TCRB CDR3s appeared in all four CD4+ subsets of Type 1 diabetes patients.

These receptors' antigens are unknown. The sample was naive CD4+ T cells from blood. The source of these receptors is a man aged 18 to 30 with type 1 diabetes.

This chain uses TRBV11-2 with TRBJ2-7; D may be TRBD2 (5 bases). The CDR3 covers 16 residues. Germline assignment: CDR1 SGHAT and CDR2 FQNNGV. Trimming left V 3 bases short and J 6 bases short, with 21 bases between. The CDR3 nucleotides are TGTGCCAGCAGCTTCCCCTATGTGGCGGGCCCCTCCGAGCAGTACTTC. Translated: CASSFPYVAGPSEQYF.

A remark on this clone: Other nucleotide sequences in the sample specify the same CDR3. The gene calls are TRBV29-1 and TRBJ2-1; weak D call: TRBD2 (6 bases). The germline gives CDR1 SQVTM, CDR2 ANQGSEA. V was cut by 6 bases and J by 0 bases, with 6 bases left in between. CDR3 length equals 12 residues. CDR3 DNA sequence: TGCAGCGTCGGGAGCTCCTACAATGAGCAGTTCTTC. Protein product: CSVGSSYNEQFF.

The rearrangement uses TRBV30 and TRBJ2-2; D gene uncertain. This CDR3 region has 15 residues. CDR1 is GTSNPN and CDR2 is SVGIG in the germline V gene (reference sequence). Trimming removed 3 bases from V and 1 base from J, with 12 bases in between. This CDR3 reads CAWSPVYQNTGELFF. The CDR3 nucleotides read TGTGCCTGGAGCCCGGTTTACCAGAACACCGGGGAGCTGTTTTTT.

In its sample, this clone was seen a few times. The chain links TRBV9 to TRBJ2-7; 8 nucleotides agree with TRBD1. The CDR3 length is 16 residues. Germline-derived CDR1 and CDR2 are SGDLS and YYNGEE. With V trimmed by 4 bases and J by 5 bases, 14 bases remained unmatched. CDR3 DNA sequence: TGTGCCAGCAGCTCTACCCCCGGGACAGGCGGAAACGAGCAGTACTTC. Translated: CASSSTPGTGGNEQYF.

A few counts support this clone. The genes are TRBV5-6 and TRBJ2-1; D uncertain. Germline V lookup: CDR1 SGHDT, CDR2 YYEEEE. CDR3 length: 13 amino acids. V was cut by 3 bases and J by 4 bases, with 8 bases left in between. For the CDR3, the DNA is TGTGCCAGCAGCTCTGGACGATACAATGAGCAGTTCTTC. It translates to CASSSGRYNEQFF. The entire variable domain, with the rest obtained from reference TRBV5-6 and TRBJ2-1, is as follows: DAGVTQSPTHLIKTRGQQVTLRCSPKSGHDTVSWYQQALGQGPQFIFQYYEEEERQRGNFPDRFSGHQFPNYSSELNVNALLLGDSALYLCASSSGRYNEQFFGPGTRLTVL.

This clone was observed a handful of times. The same CDR3 is also encoded by other DNA sequences in this sample. The DNA of the CDR3 is TGTGCCAGCAGCCAAGGACAGGGCGGGGAGACCCAGTACTTC. This codes for CASSQGQGGETQYF. This chain links TRBV4-2 with TRBJ2-5; 7 positions agree with TRBD1. V lost 1 base and J lost 5; bases outside the gene matches: 4. The CDR3 sequence is 14 residues long. Germline V gene data show CDR1 as LGHNA and CDR2 as YNFKEQ.

This chain connects TRBV7-9 to TRBJ2-3; no clear D. The CDR3 is 13 amino acids. Germline assignment: CDR1 SEHNR and CDR2 FQNEAQ (reference sequence). The V end was cut by 11 bases, the J end by 0 bases, with 12 bases between. CDR3 sequence: CAGGVASTDTQYF. The CDR3 coding sequence is TGTGCCGGTGGAGTGGCCAGCACAGATACGCAGTATTTT.

The CDR3 protein is CASSPPASDRGDGLQFF. The CDR3, as DNA: TGTGCCAGCAGTCCCCCGGCGTCGGACAGGGGGGATGGCCTGCAGTTCTTC. The V call is TRBV28, the J call TRBJ2-1; 10 bases map to TRBD1. Germline loops: CDR1 MDHEN, CDR2 SYDVKM. The CDR3 loop spans 17 amino acids. The junction had 19 bases not matched to a gene; V was cut back by 5 bases and J by 12 bases.

Only a few counts were recorded for this clone. The CDR3 spells CASRFKSLTGAWYGYTF. DNA of the CDR3: TGTGCCAGCAGATTCAAGTCCCTAACAGGGGCGTGGTATGGCTACACCTTC. V is TRBV7-2 and J is TRBJ1-2, with TRBD1 identical over 7 bases. The germline gives CDR1 SGHTA, CDR2 FQGNSA. The ends lost 6 bases at V and 5 bases at J; junction bases unmatched: 18. The CDR3 runs 17 residues.

The chain carries TRBV5-8 and TRBJ2-5; no clear D. Germline CDR1 is SGHTS and CDR2 is YDEGEE. V was clipped by 1 base and J by 5 bases, with 6 bases between them. The CDR3 has 12 residues. The CDR3 sequence: CASSLLGETQYF. The CDR3 nucleotides are TGTGCCAGCAGCTTGCTGGGGGAGACCCAGTACTTC.

The CDR3 DNA is TGTGCCAGCAGCCATACCCAAGTAAACACTGAAGCTTTCTTT. It encodes CASSHTQVNTEAFF. The rearrangement uses TRBV5-4 and TRBJ1-1; the D is unclear. Germline CDR1 reads SGHNT; CDR2 reads YYREEE (reference sequence). The length of the CDR3 is 14 residues. Trimming stripped 4 bases from V and 2 bases from J, with 12 bases between.

This clone was counted between two and nine times. The chain has TRBV19 and TRBJ1-1; TRBD1 might be the D (5 bases). Germline V gene sequence: CDR1 LNHDA, CDR2 SQIVND (reference sequence). The length of the CDR3 is 13 residues. V lost 5 bases to trimming and J lost 1 base, with 8 bases between them. The CDR3 loop is CASSFQGNTEAFF. CDR3 bases: TGTGCCAGTAGTTTTCAGGGGAACACTGAAGCTTTCTTT. The full variable domain, completed using reference TRBV19 and TRBJ1-1, is DGGITQSPKYLFRKEGQNVTLSCEQNLNHDAMYWYRQDPGQGLRLIYYSQIVNDFQKGDIAEGYSVSREKKESFPLTVTSAQKNPTAFYLCASSFQGNTEAFFGQGTRLTVV.

V gene TRBV6-6 combines with J gene TRBJ2-6; D gene ambiguous. V lost 5 bases, J lost 4 bases, and 6 bases lay in between. The germline V gene has CDR1 MNHNY and CDR2 SVGAGI (reference sequence). CDR3 length: 13 amino acids. The CDR3 sequence is CASSGSGANVLTF. CDR3 nucleotides: TGTGCCAGCAGTGGCAGCGGGGCCAACGTCCTGACTTTC.

This clone was counted only a few times. CDR3 protein: CASSTGDEKLFF. CDR3 DNA: TGCGCCAGCAGTACAGGGGATGAAAAACTGTTTTTT. The V and J genes are TRBV5-1 and TRBJ1-4; 7 bases map to TRBD1. This CDR3 has 12 amino acids. Germline CDR1 reads SGHRS; CDR2 reads YFSETQ. The trim removed 5 bases at V and 6 bases at J, leaving 1 base unmatched. The full variable domain, completed using reference TRBV5-1 and TRBJ1-4, is KAGVTQTPRYLIKTRGQQVTLSCSPISGHRSVSWYQQTPGQGLQFLFEYFSETQRNKGNFPGRFSGRQFSNSRSEMNVSTLELGDSALYLCASSTGDEKLFFGSGTQLSVL.